What follows are 17 T cell receptor beta chains derived from one specimen sequenced in a study of glioma-infiltrating T cells. Using RNA template, CDR3s of TCR alpha and beta were amplified with iRepertoire arm-PCR. TCRdb itself ran the multiplex PCR reads through MiXCR, one entry per CDR3 protein. The table has about 140,000 distinct CDR3 sequences, 39% seen once. The sample taken for sequencing was glioma tissue, nonneoplastic brain tissue, or PBMCs (not recorded which). These receptors all stem from a human donor with low-grade glioma or glioblastoma, undergoing nonglioma brain surgery, or in good health (not recorded which).

This clonotype was detected many times. The chain has TRBV6-1 and TRBJ2-7; TRBD1 agrees at 8 bases. CDR1 is MNHNS, CDR2 SASEGT, per germline. The CDR3 is made up of 14 amino acids. V trimming: 6 bases; J trimming: 4 bases; junction bases outside the gene matches: 8. CDR3 bases: TGTGCCAGCAGCAAACGACAGGGGTTTTACGAGCAGTACTTC. It codes for CASSKRQGFYEQYF.

This clonotype was seen more than once but under ten times. V and J are TRBV20-1 and TRBJ1-5, with D possibly being TRBD1 (5 bases). Germline CDR1 and CDR2: DFQATT and SNEGSKA (reference sequence). Trimming left V 6 bases short and J 2 bases short, with 17 bases between. CDR3 length equals 15 residues. The CDR3 nucleotides are TGCAGTGCAGCGGGGGGGATTATAGGCAATCAGCCCCAGCATTTT. Translation: CSAAGGIIGNQPQHF.

This rearrangement joins TRBV11-2 to TRBJ2-7, with TRBD1 matching 7 bases. The CDR3 consists of 12 residues. Germline loops: CDR1 SGHAT, CDR2 FQNNGV. V shed 4 bases and J 5 bases; nucleotides not matched to a gene: 2. DNA for the CDR3: TGTGCCAGCAGCTACACAGGGGACGAGCAGTACTTC. It yields the protein CASSYTGDEQYF.

This chain connects TRBV19 to TRBJ1-2; 7 bases align to TRBD1. CDR3 length equals 16 residues. J gave up 2 bases and V 5 bases, and 11 bases lay outside the gene matches. Per germline, CDR1 LNHDA and CDR2 SQIVND (reference sequence). DNA of the CDR3: TGTGCCAGTAGTCTCACAGGGGACACCAGGAACTATGGCTACACCTTC. Translated, it gives CASSLTGDTRNYGYTF.

This clonotype has more than one count but fewer than ten. The chain employs TRBV6-1 and TRBJ1-1; the match to TRBD1 covers 7 bases. V dropped 8 bases and J dropped 5; count of bases not matched to a gene: 8. The CDR3 sequence is 13 residues long. The germline gives CDR1 MNHNS, CDR2 SASEGT. CDR3 sequence: CASSTTGETEAFF. Here the CDR3 DNA reads TGTGCCAGCTCTACTACAGGGGAGACTGAAGCTTTCTTT.

This clonotype was counted between two and nine times. The rearrangement links TRBV6-2 or TRBV6-3 to TRBJ2-5; D perhaps matches TRBD1 (5 bases). The germline gives CDR1 MNHEY, CDR2 SVGEGT. Trimming left V 5 bases short and J 0 bases short, with 13 bases between. The CDR3 extends over 15 amino acids. The CDR3 here is CASSRLGQNQETQYF. The CDR3 nucleotides are TGTGCCAGCAGTCGGTTGGGGCAGAACCAAGAGACCCAGTACTTC.

This clonotype came up a few times. The CDR3 coding sequence is TGTGCCAGCAGCTTAGGAAGCTCCTACAATGAGCAGTTCTTC. Its translation is CASSLGSSYNEQFF. The chain recombines TRBV7-9 with TRBJ2-1, with D unresolved. This CDR3 has 14 amino acids. The germline gives CDR1 SEHNR, CDR2 FQNEAQ (reference sequence). V lost 1 base, J lost 0 bases, and 4 bases lay in between.

This clonotype has at least ten counts. The rearrangement joins TRBV6-1 to TRBJ1-5; 7 positions agree with TRBD1. CDR3 length equals 13 residues. J lost 10 bases, V lost 8 bases, and 11 bases had no gene match. Germline V CDR1 and CDR2: MNHNS, SASEGT. CDR3: CASGGTEIKPQHF. CDR3 bases: TGTGCCAGCGGAGGGACAGAGATCAAACCCCAGCATTTT.

There are a few counts of this clonotype. The chain combines TRBV4-2 with TRBJ1-4, with D maybe TRBD1 (5 bases). The CDR3 runs to 15 residues. The ends were cut back, 0 bases at V and 7 bases at J, with 12 bases in the middle. In germline, CDR1 is LGHNA, CDR2 YNFKEQ. Here the CDR3 DNA reads TGTGCCAGCAGCCAAGATAGGGGAGGTGGTGAAAAACTGTTTTTT. It encodes CASSQDRGGGEKLFF.

J is TRBJ1-5 and V is TRBV12-3 or TRBV12-4, with D tentatively TRBD1 (5 bases). The CDR3 runs to 13 residues. V lost 1 base to trimming and J lost 11 bases, with 12 bases between them. The CDR3 nucleotides are TGTGCCAGCAGTTTAGGGGGCCCGGGGTCCCAGCATTTT. Protein product: CASSLGGPGSQHF.

The CDR3 sequence is CSVGRQGAVYEQYF. CDR3 in DNA: TGCAGCGTTGGCCGACAGGGGGCTGTATACGAGCAGTACTTC. J is TRBJ2-7 and V is TRBV29-1; 10 bases line up with TRBD1. The CDR3 length is 14 residues. From germline, CDR1 is SQVTM and CDR2 ANQGSEA. Unmatched junction bases numbered 7, after V lost 4 bases and J lost 4 bases.

The chain employs TRBV2 and TRBJ1-1; no clear D. The germline V gene has CDR1 SNHLY and CDR2 FYNNEI. This CDR3 is built from 12 residues. Trimming took 5 bases from V and 6 from J, leaving 10 bases between them. Written as DNA, the CDR3 is TGTGCCAGCAGTTCCATGGAGGCTGAAGCTTTCTTT. Amino acids: CASSSMEAEAFF.

This rearrangement joins TRBV6-2 or TRBV6-3 to TRBJ2-7, with 10 bases that match TRBD1. Germline lookup yields CDR1 MNHEY and CDR2 SVGEGT. V gave up 2 bases and J gave up 6 bases; unmatched junction bases: 1. This CDR3 is 13 amino acids long. The CDR3, as DNA: TGTGCCAGCAGTTACGGGACAGGGGTCGAGCAGTACTTC. Translation gives CASSYGTGVEQYF.

The chain combines TRBV10-3 with TRBJ2-5; 7 nucleotides match TRBD1. With V trimmed by 6 bases and J by 1 base, 2 bases remained unmatched. CDR3 length: 13 amino acids. Germline-derived CDR1 and CDR2 are ENHRY and SYGVKD. CDR3 protein: CAISWDSQETQYF. DNA for the CDR3: TGTGCCATCAGCTGGGACAGCCAAGAGACCCAGTACTTC.

This clonotype has only a few counts. V is TRBV6-1 and J is TRBJ1-2; possible D gene TRBD1, 6 bases. The CDR3 runs to 13 residues. V lost 2 bases and J 8 bases, leaving 12 bases between the germline ends. Germline V gene lookup returns CDR1 MNHNS and CDR2 SASEGT. CDR3 DNA: TGTGCCAGCAGTGAACGGACAGCGGGGGGCTACACCTTC. It translates to CASSERTAGGYTF.

The V gene is TRBV20-1, the J gene TRBJ2-3, with D perhaps matching TRBD2 (6 bases). CDR1 is DFQATT, CDR2 SNEGSKA, per germline (reference sequence). The CDR3 has 17 residues. V was trimmed by 0 bases and J by 3 bases, leaving 19 bases between them. In DNA, the CDR3 is TGCAGTGCTAGAGATCCTAGCGAGAGATTCGGAACAGATACGCAGTATTTT. Encoded protein: CSARDPSERFGTDTQYF.

Only a few counts were recorded for this clonotype. The chain carries TRBV20-1 and TRBJ2-5; 8 bases agree with TRBD1. The CDR3 runs 13 residues. Germline trimming cut 6 bases from V and 3 bases from J; bases unmatched to any gene: 6. Germline CDR1 DFQATT, CDR2 SNEGSKA (reference sequence). CDR3 DNA sequence: TGCAGTGCCTCAGTGGACAGGGAAGAGACCCAGTACTTC. Translation gives CSASVDREETQYF.